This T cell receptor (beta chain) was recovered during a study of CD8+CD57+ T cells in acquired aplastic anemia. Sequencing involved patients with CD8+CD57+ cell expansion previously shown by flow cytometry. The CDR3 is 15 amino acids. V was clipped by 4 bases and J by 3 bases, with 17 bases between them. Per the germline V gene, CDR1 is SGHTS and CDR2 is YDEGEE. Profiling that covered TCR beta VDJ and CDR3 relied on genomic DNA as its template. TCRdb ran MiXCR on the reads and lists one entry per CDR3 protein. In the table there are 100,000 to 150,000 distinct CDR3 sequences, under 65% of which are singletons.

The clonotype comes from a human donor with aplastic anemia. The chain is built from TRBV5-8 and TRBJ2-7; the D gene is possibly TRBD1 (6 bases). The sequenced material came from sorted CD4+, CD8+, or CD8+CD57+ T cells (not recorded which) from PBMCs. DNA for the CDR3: TGTGCCAGCAGCCGACTCGGACAGCCGCGCTACGAGCAGTACTTC. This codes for CASSRLGQPRYEQYF.